This T cell receptor (beta chain) was sequenced for a study of blood T cell repertoires in COVID-19. In the study overall: The United States, Italy and Spain provided the acute and convalescent COVID-19 samples.

The CDR3 contains 17 residues. Germline lookup yields CDR1 LNHNV and CDR2 YYDKDF (reference sequence). The ends were cut back, 7 bases at V and 2 bases at J, with 21 bases in the middle. Clones were sequenced by immunoSEQ multiplex PCR, and TCRdb holds only the in-frame ones, with some missing. The sample shows tens of thousands of clones, around 80% of them seen only once. The clonotype was recovered from a human donor in a cohort sampled during active COVID-19. The sequencing sample was made of peripheral blood. The chain has TRBV15 and TRBJ2-1; perhaps TRBD1 as D (5 bases). CDR3 nucleotide sequence: TGTGCCACCACCCCGGAACTACAGGTAGCAGCCTACAATGAGCAGTTCTTC. Protein sequence: CATTPELQVAAYNEQFF. Together with reference TRBV15 and TRBJ2-1, the CDR3 gives the full variable domain: DAMVIQNPRYQVTQFGKPVTLSCSQTLNHNVMYWYQQKSSQAPKLLFHYYDKDFNNEADTPDNFQSRRPNTSFCFLDIRSPGLGDTAMYLCATTPELQVAAYNEQFFGPGTRLTVL.